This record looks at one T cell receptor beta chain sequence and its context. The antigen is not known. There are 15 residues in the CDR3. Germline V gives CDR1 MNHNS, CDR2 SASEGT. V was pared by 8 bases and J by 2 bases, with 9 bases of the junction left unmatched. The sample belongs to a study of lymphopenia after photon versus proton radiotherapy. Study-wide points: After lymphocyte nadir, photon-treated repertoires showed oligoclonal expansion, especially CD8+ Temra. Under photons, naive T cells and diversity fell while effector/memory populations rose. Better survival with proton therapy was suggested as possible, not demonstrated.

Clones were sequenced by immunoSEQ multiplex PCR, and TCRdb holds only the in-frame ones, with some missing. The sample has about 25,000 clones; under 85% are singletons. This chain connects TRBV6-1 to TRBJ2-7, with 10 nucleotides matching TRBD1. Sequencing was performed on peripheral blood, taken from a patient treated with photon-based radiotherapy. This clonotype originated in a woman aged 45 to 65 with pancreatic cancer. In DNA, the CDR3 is TGTGCCAGCTTTTTTGGACAGGGGGGAACCTACGAGCAGTACTTC. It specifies CASFFGQGGTYEQYF.